This T cell receptor (beta chain) emerged from a study of blood T cell repertoires in COVID-19. Study at large: Samples of COVID-19 (acute and convalescent) were obtained from the United States, Italy and Spain. T cells, B-cell-depleted T cells, or PBMCs provided the cDNA or gDNA that served as material.

Germline-derived CDR1 and CDR2 are LNHDA and SQIVND (reference sequence). This CDR3 is built from 14 residues. V shed 5 bases and J 7 bases; nucleotides not matched to a gene: 8. Only in-frame clones appear in the TCRdb table, and some are missing; sequencing was by immunoSEQ multiplex PCR. The sample has some 370,000 clones, almost 90% seen once. This receptor was identified in a young man with active or convalescent COVID-19. Material: peripheral blood. The chain recombines TRBV19 with TRBJ1-5; 7 positions match TRBD1. The CDR3 DNA reads as TGTGCCAGTAGTCAACAGGGGCATGGACAGCCCCAGCATTTT. Translating gives CASSQQGHGQPQHF.